Following are 32 T cell receptor beta chains from one sample sequenced in a study of blood T cell repertoires in COVID-19. The table came from immunoSEQ multiplex PCR; TCRdb's copy has only in-frame clones and leaves some out. The table lists about 480,000 clones, over 75% of them singletons. The sequencing sample was made of PBMCs or T cells enriched from blood (not recorded which). Every receptor here comes from a woman in her thirties or forties who had recovered from COVID-19.

The rearrangement links TRBV2 to TRBJ1-5; D possibly corresponds to TRBD1 (5 bases). The CDR3 runs 14 residues. Germline V gives CDR1 SNHLY, CDR2 FYNNEI. Trimming shortened V by 3 bases and J by 4 bases, and 10 bases separated the two germline ends. CDR3 DNA: TGTGCCAGCAGTGACAGACAGTGGAATCAGCCCCAGCATTTT. It is translated as CASSDRQWNQPQHF.

There are a few counts of this clone. The same CDR3 is also encoded by other DNA sequences in this sample. V is TRBV15 and J is TRBJ1-1, with D unresolved. The ends were cut back, 1 base at V and 0 bases at J, with 6 bases in the middle. From germline, CDR1 is LNHNV and CDR2 YYDKDF (reference sequence). The CDR3 covers 14 residues. In DNA form, the CDR3 reads TGTGCCACCAGCAGAGCGGGTCTGAACACTGAAGCTTTCTTT. Protein product: CATSRAGLNTEAFF.

V usage is TRBV9 and J usage is TRBJ1-4, with 10 bases aligning to TRBD1. Germline values: CDR1 SGDLS, CDR2 YYNGEE. CDR3 size: 15 residues. The J segment lost 5 bases and the V segment lost 4 bases, leaving 5 bases of the junction unmatched. Here the CDR3 DNA reads TGTGCCAGCAGCCACCGGGACAGGGGAAATGAAAAACTGTTTTTT. This translates into CASSHRDRGNEKLFF.

The genes are TRBV6-5 and TRBJ2-5; possibly TRBD2 for D (5 bases). The CDR3 totals 15 residues. Germline CDR1 reads MNHEY; CDR2 reads SVGAGI. Deletions cut 7 bases from V and 3 bases from J, with 18 bases between. CDR3 loop: CASNTDHRGKETQYF. The CDR3 nucleotides read TGTGCCAGCAATACGGACCACCGGGGTAAAGAGACCCAGTACTTC.

The V and J genes are TRBV7-9 and TRBJ2-3; tentatively, D is TRBD1 (6 bases). The germline V gene has CDR1 SEHNR and CDR2 FQNEAQ (reference sequence). The CDR3 contains 12 residues. The germline V and J ends were trimmed by 5 bases and 10 bases, with 13 bases remaining between them. In nucleotides, the CDR3 is TGTGCCAGCAGCCAACAGGGTTGGGCGCAGTATTTT. As protein: CASSQQGWAQYF.

The V and J genes are TRBV20-1 and TRBJ1-1; weak D call: TRBD1 (6 bases). V gave up 3 bases and J gave up 11 bases, with 19 bases separating them. This CDR3 is 13 amino acids long. Germline values: CDR1 DFQATT, CDR2 SNEGSKA (reference sequence). The CDR3 loop is CSASIPTGVRAFF. The DNA of the CDR3 is TGCAGTGCTAGTATCCCGACAGGTGTCCGGGCTTTCTTT.

The genes are TRBV10-1 and TRBJ2-3, with TRBD1 as a possible D gene (6 bases). Germline V gene data show CDR1 as WNHNN and CDR2 as SYGVQD (reference sequence). The V gene lost 8 bases and the J gene lost 6 bases, with 15 bases spanning the gap. The CDR3 has 13 residues. The CDR3 region has the DNA TGCGCCAGCGGCCTACAGGGCTCCGATACGCAGTATTTT. It is translated as CASGLQGSDTQYF.

The chain couples TRBV5-1 to TRBJ2-5, with 10 bases that match TRBD2. With 3 bases clipped from V and 5 bases from J, the junction kept 7 bases outside the gene matches. Per the germline V gene, CDR1 is SGHRS and CDR2 is YFSETQ. CDR3 length equals 15 residues. The CDR3 protein is CASSSSAGGPETQYF. In DNA, the CDR3 is TGCGCCAGCAGCTCCTCAGCGGGGGGGCCTGAGACCCAGTACTTC.

This clone is medium-sized within its sample. The chain carries TRBV29-1 and TRBJ2-4, with D perhaps TRBD2 (5 bases). Deletions cut 4 bases from V and 9 bases from J, with 16 bases between. This CDR3 is built from 13 residues. Germline V gene lookup returns CDR1 SQVTM and CDR2 ANQGSEA. CDR3 sequence: CSVGSGEGSIQYF. The CDR3, as DNA: TGCAGCGTTGGCTCTGGTGAGGGTAGCATTCAGTACTTC.

J is TRBJ1-1 and V is TRBV12-3 or TRBV12-4; no clear D. Trimming removed 3 bases at V and 1 base at J, with 6 bases between. This CDR3 contains 13 residues. The CDR3 DNA sequence: TGTGCCAGCAGTTTGTACTCGAACACTGAAGCTTTCTTT. Encoded protein: CASSLYSNTEAFF.

The chain couples TRBV4-3 to TRBJ1-2; D possibly corresponds to TRBD1 (6 bases). Trimming took 0 bases from V and 4 from J, leaving 12 bases between them. The CDR3 extends over 15 amino acids. Per germline, CDR1 LGHNA and CDR2 YSLEER. The CDR3 sequence is CASSQDRGGPYGYTF. The CDR3 nucleotides read TGCGCCAGCAGCCAAGATCGCGGGGGGCCCTATGGCTACACCTTC.

The rearrangement joins TRBV12-5 to TRBJ2-2; TRBD2 matches 9 bases. The CDR3 totals 17 residues. Germline V CDR1 and CDR2: LGHNT, FRNRAP. After removal of 1 base from V and 4 bases from J, the junction contained 7 bases not matched to a gene. This CDR3 is CASGLGESSGSTGELFF. The CDR3 DNA reads as TGTGCTAGTGGTTTGGGTGAGAGTAGCGGGAGCACCGGGGAGCTGTTTTTT.

V usage is TRBV6-2 or TRBV6-3 and J usage is TRBJ2-7, with 9 bases aligning to TRBD2. In germline, CDR1 is MNHEY, CDR2 SVGEGT. V lost 0 bases, J lost 4 bases, and 10 bases stayed unmatched. This CDR3 comprises 17 residues. This chain's CDR3 is CASSYSSRSGRSYEQYF. The CDR3 region has the DNA TGTGCCAGCAGTTACTCGAGTAGGAGCGGGAGGAGTTACGAGCAGTACTTC.

The rearrangement joins TRBV6-2 or TRBV6-3 to TRBJ2-1, with D maybe TRBD1 (5 bases). The V gene lost 2 bases and the J gene lost 5 bases, with 10 bases spanning the gap. CDR1 and CDR2 (germline): MNHEY, SVGEGT. The CDR3 extends over 14 amino acids. Written as DNA, the CDR3 is TGTGCCAGCAGTTACGGGGCGGCTAACAATGAGCAGTTCTTC. Amino acid sequence: CASSYGAANNEQFF.

This clone was seen only a few times. This sequence joins TRBV4-1 and TRBJ2-7; 9 bases align to TRBD1. The germline V gene encodes CDR1 MGHRA and CDR2 YSYEKL. The CDR3 extends over 15 amino acids. V lost 0 bases, J lost 5 bases, and 5 bases stayed unmatched. The CDR3: CASSQEDRGYDEQYF. The CDR3, as DNA: TGCGCCAGCAGCCAAGAGGACAGGGGATACGACGAGCAGTACTTC.

The rearrangement links TRBV7-9 to TRBJ2-5; D is perhaps TRBD2 (6 bases). Germline V lookup: CDR1 SEHNR, CDR2 FQNEAQ (reference sequence). Trimming removed 2 bases from V and 2 bases from J, with 9 bases in between. The CDR3 sequence is 14 residues long. CDR3 sequence reads: CASSLQGTQETQYF. The CDR3, as DNA: TGTGCCAGCAGCTTACAAGGGACTCAAGAGACCCAGTACTTC.

CDR3 loop: CSVWGVGEKLFF. For the CDR3, the DNA is TGCAGCGTATGGGGAGTAGGTGAAAAACTGTTTTTT. This chain uses TRBV29-1 with TRBJ1-4; D unresolved. V was cut by 6 bases and J by 7 bases, with 12 bases left in between. The germline gives CDR1 SQVTM, CDR2 ANQGSEA. The CDR3 has 12 amino acids.

The rearrangement joins TRBV14 to TRBJ2-5, with 8 bases matching TRBD2. Germline CDR1 and CDR2: SGHDN and FVKESK. Trimming took 1 base from V and 4 from J; bases not matched to a gene: 8. CDR3 length: 16 amino acids. Written as DNA, the CDR3 is TGTGCCAGCAGCCAAGGGACTAGCCTACTGGGAGAGACCCAGTACTTC. Translation gives CASSQGTSLLGETQYF.

CDR3 coding DNA: TGTGCCAGCAGCAGGGACAGGGGGCTTGATGGCTACACCTTC. Its translation is CASSRDRGLDGYTF. V gene TRBV5-6 combines with J gene TRBJ1-2; 12 bases fit TRBD1. V was pared by 4 bases and J by 6 bases, with 4 bases of the junction left unmatched. CDR3 length: 14 residues. Germline-derived CDR1 and CDR2 are SGHDT and YYEEEE.

This chain connects TRBV6-6 to TRBJ1-2, with 7 bases aligning to TRBD1. The germline V gene has CDR1 MNHNY and CDR2 SVGAGI (reference sequence). The V segment lost 2 bases and the J segment 8 bases; nucleotides outside the gene matches: 5. CDR3 length: 13 amino acids. CDR3 sequence reads: CASSYEGARGYTF. CDR3 in DNA: TGTGCCAGCAGTTACGAGGGGGCCCGAGGCTACACCTTC.

The rearrangement joins TRBV14 to TRBJ2-7; D might be TRBD1 (6 bases). The CDR3 length is 15 residues. Trimming took off 2 bases at V and 4 bases at J, with 15 bases between the two ends. The germline V gene encodes CDR1 SGHDN and CDR2 FVKESK. The CDR3 DNA is TGTGCCAGCAGCCAATTAGGGACACACAGATACGAGCAGTACTTC. Its protein is CASSQLGTHRYEQYF.

This rearrangement joins TRBV19 to TRBJ1-1; 7 nucleotides agree with TRBD1. V trimming: 5 bases; J trimming: 7 bases; junction bases outside the gene matches: 7. The CDR3 is 13 residues long. Germline CDR1 LNHDA, CDR2 SQIVND (reference sequence). In DNA, the CDR3 is TGTGCCAGTAGTCAAAGAGGGACAGATGAAGCTTTCTTT. Translated: CASSQRGTDEAFF.

The chain is built from TRBV6-5 and TRBJ2-7, with D perhaps TRBD1 (6 bases). The CDR3 spans 15 residues. The V gene lost 5 bases and the J gene lost 7 bases, with 21 bases spanning the gap. CDR1 MNHEY and CDR2 SVGAGI come from the germline V gene. CDR3 in amino acids: CASSHSGTSATEQYF. The DNA of the CDR3 is TGTGCCAGCAGTCATTCCGGGACATCCGCAACAGAGCAGTACTTC.

Here the CDR3 reads CASSQGLLETQYF. The DNA of the CDR3 is TGTGCCAGCAGCCAGGGACTATTGGAGACCCAGTACTTC. The chain carries TRBV11-3 and TRBJ2-5, with TRBD2 matching 7 bases. Germline loops: CDR1 SGHNT, CDR2 YENEEA. Losses at the gene ends were 5 bases for V and 5 bases for J; bases not matched to a gene: 5. This CDR3 contains 13 residues. Together with reference TRBV11-3 and TRBJ2-5, the CDR3 gives the full variable domain: EAGVVQSPRYKIIEKKQPVAFWCNPISGHNTLYWYLQNLGQGPELLIRYENEEAVDDSQLPKDRFSAERLKGVDSTLKIQPAELGDSAVYLCASSQGLLETQYFGPGTRLLVL.

The rearrangement uses TRBV12-3 or TRBV12-4 and TRBJ2-7, with no clear D. The CDR3 has 11 amino acids. Trimming removed 5 bases at V and 5 bases at J, with 7 bases between. The DNA of the CDR3 is TGTGCCAGCAGTCAAACAGACGAGCAGTACTTC. Amino acid sequence: CASSQTDEQYF.

The chain is built from TRBV27 and TRBJ2-1; 7 bases agree with TRBD2. CDR3 length: 18 residues. Germline values: CDR1 MNHEY, CDR2 SMNVEV (reference sequence). With V trimmed by 6 bases and J by 8 bases, 22 bases remained unmatched. The CDR3 nucleotides read TGTGCCAGCAGCTACACCTACCGGCGGGGGATCGGGTCCGATGAGCAGTTCTTC. Translating it yields CASSYTYRRGIGSDEQFF.

The J gene is TRBJ1-2, the V gene TRBV6-5; the D gene is possibly TRBD1 (5 bases). Germline V gene lookup returns CDR1 MNHEY and CDR2 SVGAGI. Trimming took off 6 bases at V and 4 bases at J, with 15 bases between the two ends. The CDR3 is made up of 14 amino acids. In DNA, the CDR3 is TGTGCCAGCAGGGACCAGGACAAATTCTATGGCTACACCTTC. As protein: CASRDQDKFYGYTF.

This clone was seen a handful of times. The chain has TRBV3-1 (or the pseudogene TRBV3-2) and TRBJ2-7; 8 nucleotides agree with TRBD2. CDR3 length: 14 residues. With V trimmed by 0 bases and J by 6 bases, 4 bases remained unmatched. The germline V gene encodes CDR1 LGHDT and CDR2 YNNKEL (reference sequence). This CDR3 is CASSQEIGTSEQYF. The DNA of the CDR3 is TGTGCCAGCAGCCAAGAAATTGGGACTAGCGAGCAGTACTTC.

The rearrangement links TRBV5-1 to TRBJ1-2; D is perhaps TRBD1 (6 bases). This CDR3 contains 13 residues. Trimming removed 0 bases at V and 6 bases at J, with 9 bases between. Looked up from germline, CDR1 is SGHRS and CDR2 is YFSETQ. This CDR3 is CASSLGDTHGYTF. Here the CDR3 DNA reads TGCGCCAGCAGCTTGGGGGACACCCATGGCTACACCTTC.

The chain links TRBV6-1 to TRBJ1-5; 7 bases fit TRBD1. Looked up from germline, CDR1 is MNHNS and CDR2 is SASEGT. With 3 bases clipped from V and 0 bases from J, the junction kept 5 bases outside the gene matches. The CDR3 spans 16 residues. The chain's CDR3 is CASSDGTDYSNQPQHF. The CDR3 DNA is TGTGCCAGCAGTGACGGGACAGATTATAGCAATCAGCCCCAGCATTTT.

CDR3 sequence (DNA): TGCGCCAGCAGTGAGGGGGACAGGTCTAGCAATCAGCCCCAGCATTTT. Amino acids: CASSEGDRSSNQPQHF. This chain uses TRBV10-1 with TRBJ1-5; 8 bases fit TRBD1. The trim removed 2 bases at V and 0 bases at J, leaving 3 bases unmatched. CDR1 and CDR2 from the germline V gene are WNHNN and SYGVQD (reference sequence). The CDR3 contains 16 residues.

The rearrangement uses TRBV5-4 and TRBJ2-7; 14 positions match TRBD2. The CDR3 sequence is 15 residues long. Trimming removed 4 bases from V and 4 bases from J; junction bases left unmatched: 4. Germline loops: CDR1 SGHNT, CDR2 YYREEE (reference sequence). The DNA of the CDR3 is TGTGCCAGCAGCCCCGGGACTAGCGGGGGTTACGAGCAGTACTTC. Protein: CASSPGTSGGYEQYF.